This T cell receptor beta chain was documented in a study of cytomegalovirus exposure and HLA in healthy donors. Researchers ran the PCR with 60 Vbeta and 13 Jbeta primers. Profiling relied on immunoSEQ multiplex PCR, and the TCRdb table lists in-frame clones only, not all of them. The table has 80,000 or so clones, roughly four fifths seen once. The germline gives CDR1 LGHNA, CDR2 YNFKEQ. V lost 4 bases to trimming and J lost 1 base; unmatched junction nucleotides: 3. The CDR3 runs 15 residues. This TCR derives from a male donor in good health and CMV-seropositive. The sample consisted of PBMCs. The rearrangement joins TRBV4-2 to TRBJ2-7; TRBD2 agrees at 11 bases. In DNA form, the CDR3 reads TGTGCCAGCAGCCCGAGGACTAGCGGGTCCTACGAGCAGTACTTC. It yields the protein CASSPRTSGSYEQYF.